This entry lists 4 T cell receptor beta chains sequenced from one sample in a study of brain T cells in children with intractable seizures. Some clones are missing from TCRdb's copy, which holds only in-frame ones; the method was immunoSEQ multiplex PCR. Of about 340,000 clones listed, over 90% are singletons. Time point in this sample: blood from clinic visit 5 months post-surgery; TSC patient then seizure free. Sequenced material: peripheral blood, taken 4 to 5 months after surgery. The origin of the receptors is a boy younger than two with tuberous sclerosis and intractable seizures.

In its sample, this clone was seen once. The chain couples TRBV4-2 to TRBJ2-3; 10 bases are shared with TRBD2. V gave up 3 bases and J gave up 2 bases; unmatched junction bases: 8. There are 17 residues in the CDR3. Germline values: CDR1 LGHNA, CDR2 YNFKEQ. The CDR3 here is CASSQDGTSENTDTQYF. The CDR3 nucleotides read TGTGCCAGCAGCCAGGATGGGACTAGCGAAAACACAGATACGCAGTATTTT.

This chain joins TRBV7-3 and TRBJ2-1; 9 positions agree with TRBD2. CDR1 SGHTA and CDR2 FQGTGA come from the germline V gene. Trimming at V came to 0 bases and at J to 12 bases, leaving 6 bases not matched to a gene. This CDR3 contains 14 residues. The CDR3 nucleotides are TGTGCCAGCAGCTTAACGGGCGGGGGGGCCCCGCAGTTCTTC. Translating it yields CASSLTGGGAPQFF.

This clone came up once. CDR3 sequence: CASSQRRQRYNSPLHF. CDR3 coding DNA: TGTGCCAGCAGCCAACGGCGCCAGAGATATAATTCACCCCTCCACTTT. The chain has TRBV3-1 (or the pseudogene TRBV3-2) and TRBJ1-6; D gene uncertain. Germline V gene data show CDR1 as LGHDT and CDR2 as YNNKEL (reference sequence). The CDR3 covers 16 residues. V was trimmed by 2 bases and J by 4 bases, leaving 12 bases between them.

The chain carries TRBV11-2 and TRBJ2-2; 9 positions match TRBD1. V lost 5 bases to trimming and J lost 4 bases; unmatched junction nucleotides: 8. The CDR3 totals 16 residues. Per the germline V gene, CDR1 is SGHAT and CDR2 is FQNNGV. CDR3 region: CASSPGTGRCTGELFF. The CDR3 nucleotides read TGTGCCAGCAGCCCCGGGACAGGGAGATGCACCGGGGAGCTGTTTTTT. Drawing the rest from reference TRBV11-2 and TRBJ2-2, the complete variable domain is EAGVAQSPRYKIIEKRQSVAFWCNPISGHATLYWYQQILGQGPKLLIQFQNNGVVDDSQLPKDRFSAERLKGVDSTLKIQPAKLEDSAVYLCASSPGTGRCTGELFFGEGSRLTVL.